This TCR beta chain was documented in a study of blood T cell repertoires in COVID-19. As for the study in general: The United States, Italy and Spain were the sources of the acute and convalescent COVID-19 samples. Sources were T cells, B-cell-depleted T cells, or PBMCs; the material itself was cDNA or gDNA.

The CDR3 is 18 amino acids. Germline CDR1 and CDR2: SNHLY and FYNNEI. The V end lost 3 bases, the J end lost 1 base, and 21 bases lay between the germline ends. The table came from immunoSEQ multiplex PCR; TCRdb's copy has only in-frame clones and leaves some out. The data show roughly 88,000 clones, roughly 72% seen once. This sequence was found in an older woman in a cohort sampled during active or convalescent COVID-19. Sequenced sample: peripheral blood. The chain is built from TRBV2 and TRBJ1-1, with a possible D match to TRBD1 (5 bases). The CDR3 loop is CASSDRQRIPQGNTEAFF. The CDR3 coding sequence is TGTGCCAGCAGTGACCGGCAGCGAATACCTCAGGGGAACACTGAAGCTTTCTTT.